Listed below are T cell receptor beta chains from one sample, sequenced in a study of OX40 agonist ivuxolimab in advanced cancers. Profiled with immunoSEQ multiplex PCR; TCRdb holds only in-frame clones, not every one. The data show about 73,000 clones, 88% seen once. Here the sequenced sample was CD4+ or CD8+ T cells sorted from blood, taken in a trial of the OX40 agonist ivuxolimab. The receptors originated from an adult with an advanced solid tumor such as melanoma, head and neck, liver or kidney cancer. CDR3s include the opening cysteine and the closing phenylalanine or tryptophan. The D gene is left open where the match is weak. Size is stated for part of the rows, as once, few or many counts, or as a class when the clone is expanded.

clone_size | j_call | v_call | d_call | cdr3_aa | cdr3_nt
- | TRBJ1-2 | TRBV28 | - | CASRQTWDGYTF | TGTGCCAGCAGGCAAACTTGGGATGGCTACACCTTC
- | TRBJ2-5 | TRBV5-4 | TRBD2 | CASSLKLAGAETQYF | TGTGCCAGCAGCTTGAAACTAGCGGGAGCTGAGACCCAGTACTTC
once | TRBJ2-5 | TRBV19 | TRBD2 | CASSAGDQETQYF | TGTGCCAGCTCCGCGGGGGATCAAGAGACCCAGTACTTC
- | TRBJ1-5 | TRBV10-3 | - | CAIRAGEANQPQHF | TGTGCCATCAGGGCAGGGGAGGCCAATCAGCCCCAGCATTTT
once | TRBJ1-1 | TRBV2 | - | CASSGDLNTEAFF | TGTGCCAGCAGCGGAGACTTAAACACTGAAGCTTTCTTT
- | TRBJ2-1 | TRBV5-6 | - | CASSLDRRNEQFF | TGTGCCAGCAGCTTGGACAGACGCAATGAGCAGTTCTTC
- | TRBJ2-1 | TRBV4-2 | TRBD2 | CASSLRREGQYEQFF | TGTGCCAGCAGCCTTCGGCGGGAGGGCCAGTATGAGCAGTTCTTC
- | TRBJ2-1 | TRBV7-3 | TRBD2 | CASSSRGGSYNEQFF | TGTGCCAGCAGCTCGCGGGGGGGCTCCTACAATGAGCAGTTCTTC
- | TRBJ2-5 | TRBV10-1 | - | CASSEGPGLTKETQYF | TGCGCCAGCAGTGAGGGGCCGGGACTTACCAAAGAGACCCAGTACTTC
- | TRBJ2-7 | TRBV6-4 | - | CASRPLGQYF | TGTGCCAGCAGGCCGCTAGGGCAGTACTTC
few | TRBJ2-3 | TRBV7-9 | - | CASSFGSGTDTQYF | TGTGCCAGCAGCTTTGGTAGCGGCACAGATACGCAGTATTTT
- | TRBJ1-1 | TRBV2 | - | CASSGEGGTEAFF | TGTGCCAGCAGTGGGGAGGGGGGCACTGAAGCTTTCTTT
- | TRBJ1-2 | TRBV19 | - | CASSPQGEGYTF | TGTGCCAGTAGTCCACAGGGAGAAGGCTACACCTTC
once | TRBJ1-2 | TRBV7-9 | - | CASSPAWGDLNYGYTF | TGTGCCAGCAGCCCCGCCTGGGGAGACCTAAACTATGGCTACACCTTC
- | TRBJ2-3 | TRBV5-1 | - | CASSSFGGGTDTQYF | TGCGCCAGCAGCTCCTTTGGGGGCGGCACAGATACGCAGTATTTT
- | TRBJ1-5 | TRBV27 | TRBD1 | CASSPHGTGVGNQPQHF | TGTGCCAGCAGTCCCCACGGGACAGGCGTCGGCAATCAGCCCCAGCATTTT
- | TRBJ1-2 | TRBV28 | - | CASSFGARGYTF | TGTGCCAGCAGTTTTGGGGCGCGGGGCTACACCTTC
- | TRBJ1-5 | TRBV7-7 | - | CASSLGPLQPQHF | TGTGCTAGCAGCTTGGGGCCCCTGCAGCCCCAGCATTTT
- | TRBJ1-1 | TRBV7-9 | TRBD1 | CASSYGQESAEAFF | TGTGCCAGCAGCTACGGACAGGAATCCGCTGAAGCTTTCTTT
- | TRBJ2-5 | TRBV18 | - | CASSPPGETQYF | TGTGCCAGCTCACCACCGGGAGAGACCCAGTACTTC